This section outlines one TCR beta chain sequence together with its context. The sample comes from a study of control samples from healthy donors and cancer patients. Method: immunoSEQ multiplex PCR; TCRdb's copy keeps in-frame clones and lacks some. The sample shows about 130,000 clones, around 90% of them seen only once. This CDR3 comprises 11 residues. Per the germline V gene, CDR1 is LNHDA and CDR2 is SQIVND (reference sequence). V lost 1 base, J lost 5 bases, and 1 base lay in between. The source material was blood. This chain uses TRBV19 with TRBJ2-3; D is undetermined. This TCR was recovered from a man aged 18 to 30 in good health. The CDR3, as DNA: TGTGCCAGTAGTATAGGAGATACGCAGTATTTT. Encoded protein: CASSIGDTQYF.